This paragraph covers one TCR beta chain sequence. Sequencing used immunoSEQ multiplex PCR; TCRdb keeps in-frame clones, though not all of them. The sample includes about 100,000 clones, just over 90% seen only once; the top ten take 0.76%. These data come from a study of T cell changes during pregnancy in multiple sclerosis. CDR1 and CDR2 from the germline V gene are MDHEN and SYDVKM. CDR3 size: 12 residues. Trimming took 5 bases from V and 10 from J, leaving 11 bases between them. This chain uses TRBV28 with TRBJ1-4, with TRBD1 as a possible D gene (5 bases). The TCR originated in a female donor in good health, enrolled as a control in a pregnancy study. Here the sequenced sample was peripheral blood, taken in the second trimester of pregnancy. The DNA for the CDR3 is TGTGCCAGCAGTCTTCGGGGGGGAAAACTGTTTTTT. This translates into CASSLRGGKLFF.